This passage covers 23 T cell receptor beta chains from one sample sequenced in a study of radiation and T cells in renal cell carcinoma (dated by TCRdb to 2018 to 2021). The time point label, read with the paper, signifies: blood 4 weeks post-SBRT, at nephrectomy. The treatment or condition label, as the study defines it: 15 Gy SBRT to primary tumor, nephrectomy 4 weeks later. Library preparation used the immunoSEQ multiplex PCR assay. In TCRdb, the immuneACCESS table is reduced to in-frame sequences with V and J assigned. These tables do not hold every clone; where another copy was compared, an unresolved V gene accounts for under half, and the others remain unexplained. The sample yields roughly 61,000 clones; about three quarters were counted once. The ten biggest clones cover approximately 6.6% of the sample. The starting material was blood, obtained from a patient whose treatment included radiotherapy and nephrectomy. These TCRs come from a man in his 60s with renal cell carcinoma.

The chain employs TRBV19 and TRBJ2-1, with a possible D match to TRBD1 (6 bases). The CDR3 length is 14 residues. V dropped 1 base and J dropped 2 bases, with 6 bases sitting between them. Germline CDR1 LNHDA, CDR2 SQIVND (reference sequence). CDR3 region: CASSIAGAYNEQFF. DNA for the CDR3: TGTGCCAGTAGTATAGCAGGGGCCTACAATGAGCAGTTCTTC.

The J gene is TRBJ1-1, the V gene TRBV30; no reliable D call. This CDR3 has 13 residues. The ends were cut back, 5 bases at V and 1 base at J, with 11 bases in the middle. The germline V gene has CDR1 GTSNPN and CDR2 SVGIG (reference sequence). The CDR3 bases are TGTGCCTGGTGTTTGACGGGGAACACTGAAGCTTTCTTT. This codes for CAWCLTGNTEAFF. Complete variable domain (other parts from reference TRBV30 and TRBJ1-1): SQTIHQWPATLVQPVGSPLSLECTVEGTSNPNLYWYRQAAGRGLQLLFYSVGIGQISSEVPQNLSASRPQDRQFILSSKKLLLSDSGFYLCAWCLTGNTEAFFGQGTRLTVV.

The V gene is TRBV10-3, the J gene TRBJ1-2; 8 positions agree with TRBD1. Germline V gives CDR1 ENHRY, CDR2 SYGVKD. The CDR3 totals 14 residues. V trimming: 5 bases; J trimming: 7 bases; junction bases outside the gene matches: 9. The CDR3 region has the DNA TGTGCCATCAGTCCCGAGACAGGGGTTAGTGGCTACACCTTC. Protein sequence: CAISPETGVSGYTF.

The J gene is TRBJ2-5, the V gene TRBV19, with 10 bases identical to TRBD2. CDR1 is LNHDA and CDR2 is SQIVND in the germline V gene (reference sequence). V was pared by 6 bases and J by 3 bases, with 13 bases of the junction left unmatched. The CDR3 runs 17 residues. The CDR3 here is CASSPWVGTSEKETQYF. The CDR3 DNA follows: TGTGCCAGTAGCCCGTGGGTAGGGACTAGCGAAAAAGAGACCCAGTACTTC.

This chain connects TRBV7-9 to TRBJ1-5; D is unresolved. The germline gives CDR1 SEHNR, CDR2 FQNEAQ (reference sequence). This CDR3 is 13 amino acids long. The germline V and J ends were trimmed by 5 bases and 9 bases, with 14 bases remaining between them. The CDR3 protein is CASSPGPFRPQHF. The CDR3 bases are TGTGCCAGCAGCCCCGGGCCCTTCCGGCCCCAGCATTTT.

This chain joins TRBV4-1 and TRBJ1-2, with D maybe TRBD1 (5 bases). Germline CDR1 reads MGHRA; CDR2 reads YSYEKL. The V end was cut by 0 bases, the J end by 6 bases, with 8 bases between. The CDR3 spans 13 residues. The CDR3 reads CASSQEGTDGYTF. The CDR3, as DNA: TGCGCCAGCAGCCAAGAGGGGACGGATGGCTACACCTTC.

This rearrangement joins TRBV25-1 to TRBJ2-3, with 15 nucleotides matching TRBD2. The CDR3 is made up of 18 amino acids. Germline V CDR1 and CDR2: MGHDK, SYGVNS. Trimming cost V 3 bases and J 2 bases; bases outside gene matches: 6. The CDR3: CASSDRGLAGGFTDTQYF. The CDR3 DNA sequence: TGTGCCAGCAGTGATCGGGGACTAGCGGGGGGATTCACAGATACGCAGTATTTT.

CDR3 loop: CASRSFTEAFF. The CDR3 DNA sequence: TGTGCCAGCAGATCTTTCACTGAAGCTTTCTTT. The V gene is TRBV6-5, the J gene TRBJ1-1; D not certain. CDR1 and CDR2 from the germline V gene are MNHEY and SVGAGI. The CDR3 loop spans 11 amino acids. The V and J ends lost 6 bases and 4 bases respectively, with 6 bases between them.

The chain joins TRBV28 to TRBJ1-5, with a weak D call TRBD1 (5 bases). The germline CDR1 and CDR2 sequences are MDHEN and SYDVKM. The CDR3 is 14 residues long. The V gene lost 2 bases and the J gene lost 4 bases, with 9 bases spanning the gap. As DNA, the CDR3 is TGTGCCAGCAGTTTAACGGACATAAATCAGCCCCAGCATTTT. Translation gives CASSLTDINQPQHF.

The V gene is TRBV27, the J gene TRBJ2-3; no clear D gene. The CDR3 is 13 residues long. Germline lookup yields CDR1 MNHEY and CDR2 SMNVEV (reference sequence). The V gene lost 3 bases and the J gene lost 2 bases, with 6 bases spanning the gap. Here the CDR3 DNA reads TGTGCCAGCAGTTTCAGGCCCACAGATACGCAGTATTTT. This sequence encodes CASSFRPTDTQYF.

This chain links TRBV7-2 with TRBJ1-2; D not resolved. The germline V gene has CDR1 SGHTA and CDR2 FQGNSA. The CDR3 extends over 14 amino acids. V lost 1 base and J 4 bases, leaving 10 bases between the germline ends. The CDR3 coding sequence is TGTGCCAGCAGCTTAGGTCTAGGGATCTATGGCTACACCTTC. Translated: CASSLGLGIYGYTF.

The gene calls are TRBV5-5 and TRBJ2-7; D is ambiguous. CDR3 length: 13 amino acids. Per germline, CDR1 SGHKS and CDR2 YYEKEE (reference sequence). Trimming removed 4 bases at V and 3 bases at J, with 11 bases between. In DNA, the CDR3 is TGTGCCAGCAGCCGGCAAAGGGACTACGAGCAGTACTTC. It encodes CASSRQRDYEQYF.

This clone was observed a single time. The rearrangement links TRBV7-9 to TRBJ2-5, with no clear D. The CDR3 has 15 amino acids. Germline CDR1 and CDR2: SEHNR and FQNEAQ (reference sequence). The V and J ends lost 5 bases and 0 bases respectively, with 13 bases between them. The CDR3 sequence: CASSLSLGYQETQYF. CDR3 bases: TGTGCCAGCAGCCTATCTCTAGGCTACCAAGAGACCCAGTACTTC.

The chain has TRBV6-5 and TRBJ2-7; D not certain. Germline assignment: CDR1 MNHEY and CDR2 SVGAGI. V was trimmed by 7 bases and J by 7 bases, leaving 17 bases between them. The CDR3 length is 13 residues. The CDR3 here is CASTPVVSREQYF. Here the CDR3 DNA reads TGTGCCAGCACACCGGTGGTCTCTCGGGAGCAGTACTTC.

V and J are TRBV2 and TRBJ2-1, with D perhaps TRBD1 (6 bases). The germline V gene encodes CDR1 SNHLY and CDR2 FYNNEI. The CDR3 is 14 residues long. Trimming cost V 2 bases and J 2 bases, with 7 bases left between them. The CDR3 coding sequence is TGTGCCAGCAGTGAACAGGGGCCCTACAATGAGCAGTTCTTC. Protein product: CASSEQGPYNEQFF.

This chain joins TRBV11-2 and TRBJ2-7; TRBD1 matches 8 bases. Germline lookup yields CDR1 SGHAT and CDR2 FQNNGV. This CDR3 has 15 amino acids. Trimming removed 0 bases from V and 3 bases from J; junction bases left unmatched: 4. The CDR3 sequence is CASSLEDRAGYEQYF. In DNA form, the CDR3 reads TGTGCCAGCAGCTTAGAGGACAGGGCAGGCTACGAGCAGTACTTC.

The gene calls are TRBV19 and TRBJ1-3; tentatively, D is TRBD1 (5 bases). Germline V lookup: CDR1 LNHDA, CDR2 SQIVND (reference sequence). Trimming left V 3 bases short and J 4 bases short, with 10 bases between. The CDR3 consists of 14 residues. The CDR3 here is CASSIGGTGNTIYF. Written as DNA, the CDR3 is TGTGCCAGTAGTATTGGGGGTACCGGAAACACCATATATTTT.

The chain combines TRBV19 with TRBJ2-1, with TRBD2 identical over 8 bases. V was clipped by 2 bases and J by 1 base; unmatched bases: 7. The CDR3 extends over 17 amino acids. Germline V lookup: CDR1 LNHDA, CDR2 SQIVND (reference sequence). The CDR3 spells CASSITSGASSYNEQFF. CDR3 DNA sequence: TGTGCCAGTAGTATAACTAGCGGAGCTTCTTCCTACAATGAGCAGTTCTTC.

The chain combines TRBV6-5 with TRBJ2-5, with D possibly being TRBD2 (5 bases). The germline V and J ends were trimmed by 3 bases and 5 bases, with 16 bases remaining between them. Germline V CDR1 and CDR2: MNHEY, SVGAGI. The CDR3 covers 15 residues. The CDR3 reads CASSYITRGTETQYF. CDR3 nucleotide sequence: TGTGCCAGCAGTTATATTACACGGGGTACTGAGACCCAGTACTTC.

V is TRBV5-1 and J is TRBJ2-4; D not resolved. V was trimmed by 4 bases and J by 4 bases, leaving 12 bases between them. Germline V gene sequence: CDR1 SGHRS, CDR2 YFSETQ. The CDR3 sequence is 14 residues long. The CDR3 here is CASSTDHGKNIQYF. The CDR3 DNA reads as TGCGCCAGCAGCACCGACCATGGAAAAAACATTCAGTACTTC.

The V gene is TRBV7-8, the J gene TRBJ2-7, with TRBD2 matching 8 bases. V was clipped by 1 base and J by 0 bases; unmatched bases: 17. The CDR3 is 20 amino acids. Germline V gene sequence: CDR1 SGHVS, CDR2 FQNEAQ. CDR3 in DNA: TGTGCCAGCAGCTTAGGGGCCTTTAGAGCGGGAGTTCCAAACTCCTACGAGCAGTACGTC. This gives the protein CASSLGAFRAGVPNSYEQYV.

In DNA form, the CDR3 reads TGTGCCAGCAGCTTCCGACAGGAGTACAATGAGCAGTTCTTC. It is translated as CASSFRQEYNEQFF. The J gene is TRBJ2-1, the V gene TRBV9, with D possibly being TRBD1 (6 bases). CDR3 length: 14 residues. Germline V gene lookup returns CDR1 SGDLS and CDR2 YYNGEE. The germline V and J ends were trimmed by 4 bases and 4 bases, with 12 bases remaining between them.

This clone was counted between two and nine times. V is TRBV13 and J is TRBJ1-5; D is ambiguous. Trimming pared 5 bases from V and 1 base from J, leaving 6 bases between. In germline, CDR1 is PRHDT, CDR2 FYEKMQ (reference sequence). This CDR3 comprises 13 residues. The CDR3 sequence: CASSLGSNQPQHF. For the CDR3, the DNA is TGTGCCAGCAGCCTGGGGAGCAATCAGCCCCAGCATTTT.